The rows below give T cell receptor beta chains drawn from one sample of a study of blood T cell repertoires in COVID-19. This table comes from immunoSEQ multiplex PCR, and its TCRdb copy is limited to in-frame clones, with some not included. The sample has 35,000 to 50,000 clones, 88% seen once. Sequenced input: peripheral blood. These receptors were obtained from a human donor in a cohort sampled during active COVID-19. CDR3s include the opening cysteine and the closing phenylalanine or tryptophan. D genes are given only for firm matches. A row's size may be missing; if present it is once, few, many or a size class.

J	size	D	V	DNA	CDR3
TRBJ2-7	-	TRBD1	TRBV6-6	TGTGCCAGCAGTTACTCCGGGACAGGGGCCGAGCAGTACTTC	CASSYSGTGAEQYF
TRBJ1-5	-	-	TRBV6-2/TRBV6-3	TGTGCCAGCAGCGAACTAGGATATCAGCCCCAGCATTTT	CASSELGYQPQHF
TRBJ1-6	-	-	TRBV28	TGTGCCAGCACCTCGCCAGACAGCCTTAATTCACCCCTCCACTTT	CASTSPDSLNSPLHF
TRBJ2-1	-	TRBD2	TRBV9	TGTGCCAGCGGATCTTCTAGCGGATCCTACAATGAGCAGTTCTTC	CASGSSSGSYNEQFF
TRBJ1-1	-	-	TRBV5-6	TGTGCCAGCAGCTTGGAGAGGGATGCTTTCTTT	CASSLERDAFF
TRBJ2-3	-	TRBD1	TRBV2	TGTGCCAGCAGTCGGACAGGGACAATGGATACGCAGTATTTT	CASSRTGTMDTQYF
TRBJ1-5	-	-	TRBV6-2/TRBV6-3	TGTGCCAGCAGTACTAGGCGTTCCGAGCAAGGAAGTCAGCCCCAGCATTTT	CASSTRRSEQGSQPQHF
TRBJ1-1	-	-	TRBV6-5	TGTGCCAGCAGTTACTCGTCGCAAAAGGGGACTGAAGCTTTCTTT	CASSYSSQKGTEAFF
TRBJ2-2	-	-	TRBV5-1	TGCGCCAGCAGCTTGAAGTGGACTTCGAACACCGGGGAGCTGTTTTTT	CASSLKWTSNTGELFF
TRBJ2-7	-	TRBD2	TRBV6-5	TGTGCCAGCAGTTACTCATCGGGGGGCTCCTACGAGCAGTACTTC	CASSYSSGGSYEQYF
TRBJ2-3	once	TRBD2	TRBV19	TGTGCCAGTAGTAGGCTAGCGGGGGGGCCAGCAGATACGCAGTATTTT	CASSRLAGGPADTQYF
TRBJ1-1	-	TRBD1	TRBV7-9	TGTGCCAGCCAGGACAGGGACGGTAACACTGAAGCTTTCTTT	CASQDRDGNTEAFF
TRBJ2-7	-	TRBD2	TRBV15	TGTGCCACCAGCATTTCGGGAGGGGCCTACGAGCAGTACTTC	CATSISGGAYEQYF